These T cell receptor beta chains were read from a single sample in a study of OX40 agonist ivuxolimab in advanced cancers. Measured with immunoSEQ multiplex PCR; TCRdb has only the in-frame clones, and not every one. The sample contains 55,000 to 80,000 clones, 92% of which appear only once. Material: CD4+ or CD8+ T cells sorted from blood, obtained in a trial of the OX40 agonist ivuxolimab. The receptors derive from an adult with an advanced solid tumor such as melanoma, head and neck, liver or kidney cancer. Both conserved end residues are part of each CDR3. A D gene is named only where the DNA matches it firmly. Where a row states a size, it is once, few, many or the class of an expanded clone; other rows omit it.

v_gene: TRBV30; abundance: NA; j_gene: TRBJ1-1; d_gene: NA; CDR3aa: CAWSVQGNTEAFF; CDR3nt: TGTGCCTGGAGTGTCCAAGGGAACACTGAAGCTTTCTTT
v_gene: TRBV15; abundance: NA; j_gene: TRBJ1-4; d_gene: NA; CDR3aa: CATSQWGNNEKLFF; CDR3nt: TGTGCCACCAGTCAATGGGGGAATAATGAAAAACTGTTTTTT
v_gene: TRBV5-4; abundance: once; j_gene: TRBJ1-1; d_gene: NA; CDR3aa: CASSRQDTVNTEAFF; CDR3nt: TGTGCCAGCAGCCGTCAGGACACTGTGAACACTGAAGCTTTCTTT
v_gene: TRBV7-8; abundance: NA; j_gene: TRBJ1-6; d_gene: NA; CDR3aa: CASSSDRTHNSPLHF; CDR3nt: TGTGCCAGCAGCTCCGACAGGACCCATAATTCACCCCTCCACTTT
v_gene: TRBV6-5; abundance: NA; j_gene: TRBJ2-3; d_gene: NA; CDR3aa: CASRNAGAADTQYF; CDR3nt: TGTGCCAGCAGAAACGCGGGGGCGGCAGATACGCAGTATTTT
v_gene: TRBV6-1; abundance: NA; j_gene: TRBJ1-3; d_gene: NA; CDR3aa: CASAIGNTIYF; CDR3nt: TGTGCCAGCGCTATCGGAAACACCATATATTTT
v_gene: TRBV7-9; abundance: NA; j_gene: TRBJ2-5; d_gene: TRBD2; CDR3aa: CASIRVVGSGQETQYF; CDR3nt: TGTGCCAGCATTAGGGTTGTGGGTAGCGGGCAAGAGACCCAGTACTTC
v_gene: TRBV5-1; abundance: NA; j_gene: TRBJ2-1; d_gene: NA; CDR3aa: CASNERVSSYNEQFF; CDR3nt: TGCGCCAGCAATGAGAGGGTGAGCTCCTACAATGAGCAGTTCTTC
v_gene: TRBV6-5; abundance: NA; j_gene: TRBJ2-7; d_gene: TRBD2; CDR3aa: CASKGVAGGPYEQYF; CDR3nt: TGTGCCAGCAAAGGCGTAGCGGGAGGACCCTACGAGCAGTACTTC
v_gene: TRBV19; abundance: NA; j_gene: TRBJ2-3; d_gene: NA; CDR3aa: CATHNPTLTDTQYF; CDR3nt: TGTGCCACCCATAACCCTACCTTGACAGATACGCAGTATTTT
v_gene: TRBV6-1; abundance: NA; j_gene: TRBJ1-5; d_gene: NA; CDR3aa: CASRFGAGQPQHF; CDR3nt: TGTGCCTCGCGCTTTGGGGCAGGACAGCCCCAGCATTTT
v_gene: TRBV21-1; abundance: NA; j_gene: TRBJ2-6; d_gene: NA; CDR3aa: CASSPRSSGANVLTF; CDR3nt: TGTGCCAGCAGCCCGAGAAGCTCTGGGGCCAACGTCCTGACTTTC
v_gene: TRBV6-5; abundance: NA; j_gene: TRBJ1-2; d_gene: NA; CDR3aa: CASRMSSGPGSTF; CDR3nt: TGTGCCAGCAGGATGTCGTCGGGGCCCGGTTCCACCTTC
v_gene: TRBV30; abundance: NA; j_gene: TRBJ1-4; d_gene: TRBD1; CDR3aa: CAWSTPPTGERKGLFF; CDR3nt: TGTGCCTGGAGTACTCCCCCGACAGGGGAAAGGAAAGGACTGTTTTTT
v_gene: TRBV30; abundance: NA; j_gene: TRBJ2-1; d_gene: TRBD2; CDR3aa: CAWGLAGGVEQFF; CDR3nt: TGTGCCTGGGGACTAGCGGGGGGGGTTGAGCAGTTCTTC
v_gene: TRBV2; abundance: NA; j_gene: TRBJ1-3; d_gene: NA; CDR3aa: CASSPYSLGSGNTIYF; CDR3nt: TGTGCCAGCAGTCCGTACTCGTTAGGCTCTGGAAACACCATATATTTT
v_gene: TRBV5-4; abundance: NA; j_gene: TRBJ2-7; d_gene: TRBD2; CDR3aa: CASSLSLADYEQYF; CDR3nt: TGTGCCAGCAGCTTATCACTAGCGGACTACGAGCAGTACTTC
v_gene: TRBV5-3; abundance: once; j_gene: TRBJ1-5; d_gene: TRBD1; CDR3aa: CARVQGNQPQHF; CDR3nt: TGTGCCAGAGTACAGGGGAATCAGCCCCAGCATTTT
v_gene: TRBV19; abundance: NA; j_gene: TRBJ2-2; d_gene: NA; CDR3aa: CAITPLAGGELFF; CDR3nt: TGTGCCATCACTCCCTTGGCGGGGGGGGAGCTGTTTTTT
v_gene: TRBV19; abundance: NA; j_gene: TRBJ2-1; d_gene: NA; CDR3aa: CASSRIIGGNEQFF; CDR3nt: TGTGCCAGTAGTAGGATCATCGGGGGCAATGAGCAGTTCTTC
v_gene: TRBV5-4; abundance: once; j_gene: TRBJ2-7; d_gene: NA; CDR3aa: CASSLGAGRSYEQYF; CDR3nt: TGTGCCAGCAGCTTGGGGGCAGGGCGCTCCTACGAGCAGTACTTC
v_gene: TRBV18; abundance: NA; j_gene: TRBJ1-1; d_gene: NA; CDR3aa: CASSPQETFGEAFF; CDR3nt: TGTGCCAGCTCACCACAGGAAACCTTCGGCGAAGCTTTCTTT
v_gene: TRBV12-5; abundance: NA; j_gene: TRBJ1-4; d_gene: NA; CDR3aa: CASGGWRNEKLFF; CDR3nt: TGTGCTAGTGGTGGGTGGCGGAATGAAAAACTGTTTTTT
v_gene: TRBV30; abundance: once; j_gene: TRBJ1-3; d_gene: NA; CDR3aa: CAWSGSGNTIYF; CDR3nt: TGTGCCTGGAGCGGGTCTGGAAACACCATATATTTT
v_gene: TRBV29-1; abundance: once; j_gene: TRBJ1-1; d_gene: TRBD1; CDR3aa: CSVLDRGRNTEAFF; CDR3nt: TGCAGCGTCCTGGACAGGGGGCGAAACACTGAAGCTTTCTTT
v_gene: TRBV6-5; abundance: NA; j_gene: TRBJ1-2; d_gene: NA; CDR3aa: CASSPQGEYGYTF; CDR3nt: TGTGCCAGCAGTCCACAGGGTGAATATGGCTACACCTTC
v_gene: TRBV10-3; abundance: NA; j_gene: TRBJ2-6; d_gene: TRBD1; CDR3aa: CAISESLGQGGSGANVLTF; CDR3nt: TGTGCCATCAGTGAGTCATTGGGACAGGGGGGTTCTGGGGCCAACGTCCTGACTTTC
v_gene: TRBV10-2; abundance: NA; j_gene: TRBJ2-3; d_gene: NA; CDR3aa: CASSETTTDTQYF; CDR3nt: TGCGCCAGCAGTGAAACAACCACAGATACGCAGTATTTT
v_gene: TRBV2; abundance: NA; j_gene: TRBJ1-4; d_gene: NA; CDR3aa: CASSSYGGRTNEKLFF; CDR3nt: TGTGCCAGCAGTTCATATGGGGGGAGGACTAATGAAAAACTGTTTTTT
v_gene: TRBV6-1; abundance: NA; j_gene: TRBJ2-6; d_gene: NA; CDR3aa: CASSGGSGANVLTF; CDR3nt: TGTGCCAGCAGTGGTGGCTCTGGGGCCAACGTCCTGACTTTC
v_gene: TRBV4-1; abundance: NA; j_gene: TRBJ2-3; d_gene: NA; CDR3aa: CASSQEPPDTQYF; CDR3nt: TGCGCCAGCAGCCAAGAACCCCCCGATACGCAGTATTTT
v_gene: TRBV19; abundance: NA; j_gene: TRBJ1-1; d_gene: NA; CDR3aa: CASVRTGREAFF; CDR3nt: TGTGCCAGCGTACGAACAGGGCGTGAAGCTTTCTTT
v_gene: TRBV7-9; abundance: NA; j_gene: TRBJ2-7; d_gene: TRBD1; CDR3aa: CASSTGQGGSYEQYF; CDR3nt: TGTGCCAGCAGCACGGGACAGGGAGGCTCCTACGAGCAGTACTTC
v_gene: TRBV5-1; abundance: NA; j_gene: TRBJ2-7; d_gene: TRBD1; CDR3aa: CASSLGQGALYEQYF; CDR3nt: TGCGCCAGCAGCTTGGGACAGGGGGCCCTCTACGAGCAGTACTTC
v_gene: TRBV6-1; abundance: NA; j_gene: TRBJ1-2; d_gene: NA; CDR3aa: CASSDSTGLNYGYTF; CDR3nt: TGTGCCAGCAGTGATTCAACAGGCTTAAACTATGGCTACACCTTC
v_gene: TRBV18; abundance: NA; j_gene: TRBJ2-2; d_gene: NA; CDR3aa: CASSPGQTTGELFF; CDR3nt: TGTGCCAGCTCACCCGGACAGACCACCGGGGAGCTGTTTTTT
v_gene: TRBV27; abundance: NA; j_gene: TRBJ1-1; d_gene: NA; CDR3aa: CASSSGGGPNTEAFF; CDR3nt: TGTGCCAGCAGTTCTGGGGGGGGTCCGAACACTGAAGCTTTCTTT
v_gene: TRBV2; abundance: NA; j_gene: TRBJ1-1; d_gene: NA; CDR3aa: CASSEVRGGTEAFF; CDR3nt: TGTGCCAGCAGTGAAGTCAGGGGAGGGACTGAAGCTTTCTTT
v_gene: TRBV5-1; abundance: NA; j_gene: TRBJ1-2; d_gene: TRBD1; CDR3aa: CASSPGTAINYGYTF; CDR3nt: TGCGCCAGCAGCCCAGGGACAGCCATCAACTATGGCTACACCTTC